This entry features one T cell receptor beta chain sequence. Its antigen is unknown. These data come from a study of shared clonotypes between healthy human individuals. Study at large: The study used three CD4 naive, three CD4 memory, two CD8 naive and one CD8 memory plate per donor.

Study-level findings and limits: It was expected that sequencing depth would affect clonotype sharing among donors. Generally, naive subsets (rather than memory subsets) showed larger estimated richness.

Cells designated naive CD8 were CD45RO-negative and were positively selected for CCR7, with terminally differentiated effector memory CD45RA+ cells excluded. Assay: immunoSEQ multiplex PCR; the TCRdb copy retains only in-frame clones and omits some. The sample carries a few million clones, 90% to 95% recorded once. The V gene's germline CDR1 is SGHVS and CDR2 FNYEAQ. V lost 2 bases and J lost 5; bases outside the gene matches: 15. The CDR3 covers 17 residues. The gene calls are TRBV7-6 and TRBJ2-7; 7 nucleotides line up with TRBD2. What was sequenced was naive CD8+ T cells from PBMCs. The source is a man aged 18 to 35 in good health. Some clones in this sample may be carry-over from other donors' samples. The CDR3 nucleotides read TGTGCCAGCAGCTTAACGTGGAGGCGGGAGACCCCTAACGAGCAGTACTTC. Its translation is CASSLTWRRETPNEQYF.